These 7 T cell receptor beta chains were all obtained from the same sample, sequenced in a study of OX40 agonist ivuxolimab in advanced cancers. Profiling relied on immunoSEQ multiplex PCR, and the TCRdb table lists in-frame clones only, not all of them. This sample yields some 43,000 clones, of which more than 75% are seen a single time; roughly a third belongs to the top ten. Sequences were derived from CD4+ or CD8+ T cells sorted from blood, sampled in a trial of the OX40 agonist ivuxolimab. The receptors were gathered from an adult with an advanced solid tumor such as melanoma, head and neck, liver or kidney cancer.

This chain links TRBV19 with TRBJ2-7, with D perhaps matching TRBD2 (6 bases). The V gene lost 7 bases and the J gene lost 4 bases, with 14 bases spanning the gap. There are 13 residues in the CDR3. The germline gives CDR1 LNHDA, CDR2 SQIVND (reference sequence). The DNA for the CDR3 is TGTGCCAGTACCCCGGGAGAGAGTTACGAGCAGTACTTC. Translated: CASTPGESYEQYF.

The V call is TRBV11-2, the J call TRBJ2-2; D is uncertain. This CDR3 has 14 residues. Germline V gene data show CDR1 as SGHAT and CDR2 as FQNNGV. The ends were cut back, 3 bases at V and 4 bases at J, with 9 bases in the middle. CDR3 amino acids: CASSLAGPTGELFF. The CDR3 nucleotides are TGTGCCAGCAGCTTGGCCGGGCCCACCGGGGAGCTGTTTTTT.

The chain employs TRBV5-8 and TRBJ2-3; 15 bases match TRBD2. The junction had 4 bases not matched to a gene; V was cut back by 4 bases and J by 7 bases. The CDR3 extends over 15 amino acids. Per the germline V gene, CDR1 is SGHTS and CDR2 is YDEGEE. The CDR3 DNA follows: TGTGCCAGCAGCGCCGGGACTAGCGGGGGGAATACGCAGTATTTT. Translating gives CASSAGTSGGNTQYF.

V and J are TRBV7-9 and TRBJ2-5; 10 bases map to TRBD2. The CDR3 totals 17 residues. Germline V gene lookup returns CDR1 SEHNR and CDR2 FQNEAQ (reference sequence). V lost 8 bases and J lost 4; bases outside the gene matches: 16. The CDR3: CASAGRIAGGPGETQYF. CDR3 sequence (DNA): TGTGCCAGCGCCGGGAGAATAGCGGGAGGCCCGGGAGAGACCCAGTACTTC.

V usage is TRBV13 and J usage is TRBJ2-7; D not resolved. Germline V gene sequence: CDR1 PRHDT, CDR2 FYEKMQ (reference sequence). The V gene lost 3 bases and the J gene lost 6 bases, with 6 bases spanning the gap. CDR3 length: 11 amino acids. The CDR3 sequence: CASSLVREQYF. CDR3 coding DNA: TGTGCCAGCAGCTTGGTACGCGAGCAGTACTTC. Together with reference TRBV13 and TRBJ2-7, the CDR3 gives the full variable domain: AAGVIQSPRHLIKEKRETATLKCYPIPRHDTVYWYQQGPGQDPQFLISFYEKMQSDKGSIPDRFSAQQFSDYHSELNMSSLELGDSALYFCASSLVREQYFGPGTRLTVT.

The count of this clone is one. V is TRBV28 and J is TRBJ2-3; D tentatively reads TRBD1 or TRBD2 (6 bases each). V was trimmed by 5 bases and J by 4 bases, leaving 13 bases between them. Germline V lookup: CDR1 MDHEN, CDR2 SYDVKM. The CDR3 extends over 14 amino acids. The CDR3 here is CASSPGGGPDTQYF. The CDR3 DNA is TGTGCCAGCAGTCCCGGAGGGGGGCCAGATACGCAGTATTTT.

This sequence joins TRBV7-2 and TRBJ2-5; weak D call: TRBD2 (6 bases). Trimming cost V 6 bases and J 2 bases, with 13 bases left between them. Germline CDR1 SGHTA, CDR2 FQGNSA. The CDR3 covers 14 residues. CDR3 protein: CASSQAGSQETQYF. The CDR3 nucleotides read TGTGCCAGCAGTCAAGCGGGCTCTCAAGAGACCCAGTACTTC.